This T cell receptor (beta chain) was documented in a study of shared clonotypes between healthy human individuals. Only in-frame clones appear in the TCRdb table, and some are missing; sequencing was by immunoSEQ multiplex PCR. The sample has 850,000 to 1,100,000 clones; about 80% are singletons. Study-wide results and limits: Sequencing depth was expected to influence donor clonotype sharing.

This clone came up a few times. As yet, its antigen is unknown. The receptor was derived from a young man in good health. Some clones in this sample may be carry-over from other donors' samples. Sequencing was carried out using memory CD4+ T cells from PBMCs. Subset denoted: CD45RA-negative fraction.

This chain's CDR3 is CASSHGQNSYNEQFF. The CDR3 coding sequence is TGCGCCAGCTCTCATGGACAAAACTCCTACAATGAGCAGTTCTTC. J is TRBJ2-1 and V is TRBV23-1, with a tentative D call TRBD1 (5 bases). TRBV23-1 is annotated as an ORF whose role is uncertain. The CDR3 contains 15 residues. V gave up 8 bases and J gave up 0 bases, with 14 bases separating them.